This passage covers 23 T cell receptor beta chains from one sample sequenced in a study of blood T cell repertoires in COVID-19. TCRdb's copy holds only in-frame clones and misses some; the assay was immunoSEQ multiplex PCR. The data show 140,000 to 150,000 clones, around 86% seen once. The sample was peripheral blood. All receptors come from an elderly man with acute or convalescent COVID-19.

V is TRBV24-1 and J is TRBJ1-1; 7 bases map to TRBD1. V gave up 5 bases and J gave up 9 bases; unmatched junction bases: 2. Germline V gene sequence: CDR1 KGHDR, CDR2 SFDVKD. This CDR3 has 11 amino acids. DNA of the CDR3: TGTGCCACCAGTGGGGGACAGAAAGCTTTCTTT. Translation: CATSGGQKAFF.

This clone appeared once. The chain combines TRBV2 with TRBJ2-6; possible D gene TRBD1, 6 bases. CDR3 length: 17 residues. Germline CDR1 SNHLY, CDR2 FYNNEI. Trimming took off 7 bases at V and 2 bases at J, with 18 bases between the two ends. CDR3: CASNTHGQPTGANVLTF. The DNA of the CDR3 is TGTGCCAGCAATACACACGGACAGCCGACTGGGGCCAACGTCCTGACTTTC.

The rearrangement joins TRBV6-5 to TRBJ1-2; unclear D gene. V was clipped by 0 bases and J by 8 bases, with 16 bases between them. The CDR3 extends over 15 amino acids. Germline V gene sequence: CDR1 MNHEY, CDR2 SVGAGI. CDR3 DNA: TGTGCCAGCAGTTACTCGTGGACGGACTCGGGAGGCTACACCTTC. It is translated as CASSYSWTDSGGYTF.

The gene calls are TRBV28 and TRBJ1-6; tentative D call: TRBD1 (5 bases). Germline CDR1 reads MDHEN; CDR2 reads SYDVKM. This CDR3 has 16 residues. The germline V and J ends were trimmed by 6 bases and 4 bases, with 16 bases remaining between them. CDR3 in DNA: TGTGCCAGCAGCCTCCGCGGAGGGGCTTATAATTCACCCCTCCACTTT. It encodes CASSLRGGAYNSPLHF.

The chain recombines TRBV2 with TRBJ2-2; D is possibly TRBD1 (6 bases). CDR3 length equals 15 residues. Germline CDR1 reads SNHLY; CDR2 reads FYNNEI. Trimming shortened V by 6 bases and J by 4 bases, and 15 bases separated the two germline ends. The CDR3 here is CASSETTGFTGELFF. Here the CDR3 DNA reads TGTGCCAGCAGCGAGACCACAGGGTTCACCGGGGAGCTGTTTTTT.

V gene TRBV7-9 combines with J gene TRBJ2-5; 9 bases match TRBD1. The V gene end was trimmed by 3 bases and the J gene end by 5 bases; junction bases not matched to a gene: 7. Germline CDR1 is SEHNR and CDR2 is FQNEAQ (reference sequence). The CDR3 spans 15 residues. The CDR3 nucleotides are TGTGCCAGCAGCTTGCGGGGACAGGGCTGGGAGACCCAGTACTTC. Translation: CASSLRGQGWETQYF.

J is TRBJ1-5 and V is TRBV30; 7 nucleotides agree with TRBD1. CDR3 size: 16 residues. Per germline, CDR1 GTSNPN and CDR2 SVGIG (reference sequence). V gave up 3 bases and J gave up 3 bases; unmatched junction bases: 11. The CDR3 spells CAWSYSGTVTNQPQHF. CDR3 DNA: TGTGCCTGGAGCTATTCCGGGACAGTCACCAATCAGCCCCAGCATTTT. Based on the CDR3 plus reference TRBV30 and TRBJ1-5, the full variable domain is SQTIHQWPATLVQPVGSPLSLECTVEGTSNPNLYWYRQAAGRGLQLLFYSVGIGQISSEVPQNLSASRPQDRQFILSSKKLLLSDSGFYLCAWSYSGTVTNQPQHFGDGTRLSIL.

The V gene is TRBV6-5, the J gene TRBJ1-2, with 7 positions matching TRBD1. The CDR3 is made up of 14 amino acids. With V trimmed by 7 bases and J by 7 bases, 12 bases remained unmatched. Germline assignment: CDR1 MNHEY and CDR2 SVGAGI. This chain's CDR3 is CASIPPGQFSGYTF. Here the CDR3 DNA reads TGTGCCAGCATTCCACCGGGACAGTTCTCTGGCTACACCTTC.

The chain carries TRBV6-6 and TRBJ1-5, with 8 bases aligning to TRBD1. The CDR3 loop spans 14 amino acids. Germline V gene data show CDR1 as MNHNY and CDR2 as SVGAGI (reference sequence). V dropped 5 bases and J dropped 7; count of bases not matched to a gene: 7. DNA for the CDR3: TGTGCCAGCAGTCCCCGGACAGGGACACAGCCCCAGCATTTT. Its protein is CASSPRTGTQPQHF.

This chain links TRBV15 with TRBJ1-1; weak D call: TRBD1 (6 bases). The length of the CDR3 is 14 residues. The germline V gene encodes CDR1 LNHNV and CDR2 YYDKDF (reference sequence). V gave up 0 bases and J gave up 7 bases, with 12 bases separating them. The CDR3 loop is CATSRDPDSREAFF. CDR3 in DNA: TGTGCCACCAGCAGAGATCCGGACAGCCGTGAAGCTTTCTTT.

The chain combines TRBV29-1 with TRBJ2-1; 8 bases agree with TRBD1. Looked up from germline, CDR1 is SQVTM and CDR2 is ANQGSEA. J gave up 6 bases and V 3 bases, and 7 bases lay outside the gene matches. The CDR3 totals 14 residues. The CDR3 spells CSVDPRTGSNEQFF. CDR3 DNA sequence: TGCAGCGTTGATCCGAGGACAGGGTCCAATGAGCAGTTCTTC.

This chain connects TRBV3-1 (or the pseudogene TRBV3-2) to TRBJ1-1; a possible D gene is TRBD1 (5 bases). The CDR3 loop spans 11 amino acids. Trimming pared 1 base from V and 11 bases from J, leaving 8 bases between. Germline-derived CDR1 and CDR2 are LGHDT and YNNKEL (reference sequence). In DNA form, the CDR3 reads TGTGCCAGCAGCCAAGGGAAGGGGGCTTTCTTT. It encodes CASSQGKGAFF.

V usage is TRBV15 and J usage is TRBJ2-5; TRBD2 aligns across 7 bases. V lost 0 bases and J lost 4; bases outside the gene matches: 8. Germline CDR1 LNHNV, CDR2 YYDKDF (reference sequence). The CDR3 totals 16 residues. The CDR3 loop reads CATSRDRGGRGETQYF. In DNA, the CDR3 is TGTGCCACCAGCAGAGATCGGGGCGGGAGAGGAGAGACCCAGTACTTC.

A single count supports this clone. J is TRBJ1-5 and V is TRBV6-1; D uncertain. CDR1 is MNHNS and CDR2 is SASEGT in the germline V gene. The CDR3 has 15 residues. V was cut by 2 bases and J by 0 bases, with 8 bases left in between. As DNA, the CDR3 is TGTGCCAGCAGTGAAATAGGAGTTAGCAATCAGCCCCAGCATTTT. Translation: CASSEIGVSNQPQHF.

The chain combines TRBV3-1 (or the pseudogene TRBV3-2) with TRBJ2-5; 9 bases line up with TRBD2. The CDR3 sequence is 14 residues long. Germline CDR1 reads LGHDT; CDR2 reads YNNKEL (reference sequence). The trim removed 4 bases at V and 4 bases at J, leaving 4 bases unmatched. CDR3 sequence (DNA): TGTGCCAGCAGCCTGGCGGGAGGGTCAGAGACCCAGTACTTC. It codes for CASSLAGGSETQYF.

The chain is built from TRBV30 and TRBJ1-4; unclear D gene. Germline V gene lookup returns CDR1 GTSNPN and CDR2 SVGIG (reference sequence). Trimming removed 1 base at V and 3 bases at J, with 12 bases between. CDR3 length equals 15 residues. This CDR3 is CAWSARRGANEKLFF. In DNA form, the CDR3 reads TGTGCCTGGAGTGCGCGACGAGGAGCTAATGAAAAACTGTTTTTT.

V usage is TRBV19 and J usage is TRBJ1-1; tentative D call: TRBD1 (6 bases). Trimming shortened V by 5 bases and J by 5 bases, and 12 bases separated the two germline ends. In germline, CDR1 is LNHDA, CDR2 SQIVND (reference sequence). The CDR3 has 13 amino acids. The CDR3 bases are TGTGCCAGTAGTGCCACAGGGTTTACTGAAGCTTTCTTT. It encodes CASSATGFTEAFF.

V gene TRBV19 combines with J gene TRBJ2-2; a possible D gene is TRBD1 (5 bases). This CDR3 has 14 residues. Trimming pared 7 bases from V and 5 bases from J, leaving 14 bases between. The germline gives CDR1 LNHDA, CDR2 SQIVND (reference sequence). For the CDR3, the DNA is TGTGCCAGTAAACGCCAGGGCCCGACCGGGGAGCTGTTTTTT. Translating gives CASKRQGPTGELFF.

This sequence joins TRBV7-9 and TRBJ1-1, with 7 bases identical to TRBD1. The CDR3 is 14 residues long. Germline CDR1 is SEHNR and CDR2 is FQNEAQ (reference sequence). V lost 5 bases, J lost 0 bases, and 3 bases stayed unmatched. CDR3 sequence: CASSLGQVNTEAFF. CDR3 DNA: TGTGCCAGCAGCCTAGGACAGGTGAACACTGAAGCTTTCTTT.

This clone was seen just once. The gene calls are TRBV7-3 and TRBJ2-1, with 10 bases identical to TRBD2. V dropped 5 bases and J dropped 0; count of bases not matched to a gene: 16. This CDR3 is built from 20 residues. Germline V CDR1 and CDR2: SGHTA, FQGTGA. CDR3 sequence: CASSPMGSGRHRSSYNEQFF. The CDR3 DNA is TGTGCCAGCAGCCCCATGGGTAGCGGGAGGCACAGGAGCTCCTACAATGAGCAGTTCTTC. Complete variable domain (other parts from reference TRBV7-3 and TRBJ2-1): GAGVSQTPSNKVTEKGKYVELRCDPISGHTALYWYRQSLGQGPEFLIYFQGTGAADDSGLPNDRFFAVRPEGSVSTLKIQRTERGDSAVYLCASSPMGSGRHRSSYNEQFFGPGTRLTVL.

This chain joins TRBV19 and TRBJ2-1, with TRBD1 matching 8 bases. CDR1 is LNHDA, CDR2 SQIVND, per germline (reference sequence). V shed 5 bases, J shed 6 bases, and the junction held 6 bases outside the gene matches. CDR3 length: 14 amino acids. The chain's CDR3 is CASSAGTGRNEQFF. Here the CDR3 DNA reads TGTGCCAGTAGTGCCGGGACAGGTCGCAATGAGCAGTTCTTC.

The J gene is TRBJ2-4, the V gene TRBV9; D remains ambiguous. The V gene lost 0 bases and the J gene lost 1 base, with 20 bases spanning the gap. Germline assignment: CDR1 SGDLS and CDR2 YYNGEE. The CDR3 sequence is 19 residues long. CDR3 bases: TGTGCCAGCAGCGTAGCCGCCGGAGACTCGAGTCGGGCCAAAAACATTCAGTACTTC. Translating gives CASSVAAGDSSRAKNIQYF.

The rearrangement uses TRBV3-1 (or the pseudogene TRBV3-2) and TRBJ2-5; D remains ambiguous. V was cut by 4 bases and J by 5 bases, with 14 bases left in between. From germline, CDR1 is LGHDT and CDR2 YNNKEL (reference sequence). There are 14 residues in the CDR3. The CDR3 reads CASSRTLISETQYF. CDR3 DNA: TGTGCCAGCAGCCGCACTTTGATATCTGAGACCCAGTACTTC.